This T cell receptor beta chain was documented in a study of OX40 agonist ivuxolimab in advanced cancers. Some clones are missing from TCRdb's copy, which holds only in-frame ones; the method was immunoSEQ multiplex PCR. This sample has some 6,000 clones, with around 81% found just once. The ends were cut back, 5 bases at V and 6 bases at J, with 9 bases in the middle. This CDR3 spans 12 amino acids. Germline V gene data show CDR1 as MNHEY and CDR2 as SMNVEV (reference sequence). The chain uses TRBV27 and TRBJ2-3; D possibly corresponds to TRBD2 (5 bases). The sequencing used CD4+ or CD8+ T cells sorted from blood, collected in a trial of the OX40 agonist ivuxolimab. This sequence originates from an adult with an advanced solid tumor such as melanoma, head and neck, liver or kidney cancer. CDR3: CASSSDYDTQYF. In DNA, the CDR3 is TGTGCCAGCAGTAGCGACTACGATACGCAGTATTTT.